The rows below give T cell receptor beta chains drawn from one sample of a study of human T cells and chemical hapten exposure. TCRdb called the RACE reads again in MiXCR, with one record for every CDR3 protein. This sample has under 450,000 distinct CDR3 sequences, with around 6% found just once. This sample comprised whole blood, obtained in connection with sensitization to the hapten diphenylcyclopropenone (DPC). The receptor source for this set is a woman aged 18-29 years with alopecia areata. Some clones in this sample may be carry-over from other donors' samples. Both conserved end residues are part of each CDR3. The D gene is left open where the match is weak. Size is stated for part of the rows, as once, few or many counts, or as a class when the clone is expanded.

abundance,j_gene,v_gene,d_gene,CDR3aa,CDR3nt
many,TRBJ1-1,TRBV4-1,TRBD1,CASSHPDRDTEAFF,TGCGCCAGCAGCCACCCCGACAGGGATACTGAAGCTTTCTTT
many,TRBJ1-6,TRBV4-1,TRBD1,CASSHSPGQEINSPLHF,TGCGCCAGCAGCCACAGTCCGGGACAGGAGATAAATTCACCCCTCCACTTT
.,TRBJ2-3,TRBV7-3,.,CASSLNGAGGSTDTQYF,TGTGCCAGCAGCTTGAACGGAGCGGGCGGATCCACAGATACGCAGTATTTT
many,TRBJ1-5,TRBV12-3/TRBV12-4,.,CASSPTGTDYSNQPQHF,TGTGCCAGCAGTCCCACCGGGACTGATTATAGCAATCAGCCCCAGCATTTT
many,TRBJ2-3,TRBV5-1,.,CASSRGEITDTQYF,TGCGCCAGCAGTCGCGGGGAGATCACAGATACGCAGTATTTT
.,TRBJ1-2,TRBV7-9,.,CASSLVEVFYGYTF,TGTGCCAGCAGCTTAGTGGAGGTATTCTATGGCTACACCTTC
few,TRBJ2-7,TRBV27,TRBD1,CASSLSPMDRFYEQYF,TGTGCCAGCAGTTTATCGCCCATGGACAGGTTCTACGAGCAGTACTTC
few,TRBJ1-4,TRBV2,.,CASRRDGTTTNEKLFF,TGTGCCAGCAGACGGGACGGAACAACAACTAATGAAAAACTGTTTTTT
few,TRBJ1-1,TRBV6-1,.,CASSLQGEHTTEAFF,TGTGCCAGCAGTCTTCAAGGGGAACATACTACTGAAGCTTTCTTT
many,TRBJ2-1,TRBV20-1,.,CSAGYREHNEQFF,TGCAGTGCTGGATACCGGGAACACAATGAGCAGTTCTTC
.,TRBJ1-5,TRBV28,.,CASSSIAGSQPQHF,TGTGCCAGCAGTTCTATCGCGGGAAGTCAGCCCCAGCATTTT
few,TRBJ1-1,TRBV7-9,.,CASSKEGGTEAFF,TGTGCCAGCAGCAAGGAGGGTGGAACTGAAGCTTTCTTT
.,TRBJ2-3,TRBV7-8,.,CASSPSAIRTDTQYF,TGTGCCAGCAGCCCGAGTGCGATTAGGACAGATACGCAGTATTTT
few,TRBJ2-5,TRBV6-5,.,CASRRTSFQETQYF,TGTGCCAGCAGGCGAACTAGTTTCCAAGAGACCCAGTACTTC
.,TRBJ2-5,TRBV2,.,CAGGGWSQETQYF,TGTGCCGGAGGAGGATGGAGTCAAGAGACCCAGTACTTC
few,TRBJ1-1,TRBV28,TRBD1,CASSLGDRVNTEAFF,TGTGCCAGCAGTTTGGGTGACAGGGTTAACACTGAAGCTTTCTTT
few,TRBJ1-1,TRBV29-1,TRBD1,CSVADGDREKGTEAFF,TGCAGCGTTGCTGATGGGGACAGGGAAAAAGGCACTGAAGCTTTCTTT
many,TRBJ1-3,TRBV10-3,.,CAIGEGAGNTIYF,TGTGCCATCGGAGAAGGGGCTGGAAACACCATATATTTT
.,TRBJ2-3,TRBV9,.,CASSVGPKITDTQYF,TGTGCCAGCAGCGTAGGCCCGAAAATAACAGATACGCAGTATTTT
.,TRBJ2-4,TRBV20-1,.,CSARDPQGWKNIQYF,TGCAGTGCTAGAGATCCGCAGGGTTGGAAAAACATTCAGTACTTC
.,TRBJ2-3,TRBV6-5,.,CASRLTPGDTQYF,TGTGCCAGCAGGCTAACCCCTGGAGATACGCAGTATTTT
few,TRBJ1-2,TRBV3-1,TRBD1,CASSQGVGTGRGYTF,TGTGCCAGCAGCCAAGGGGTCGGGACAGGGCGCGGCTACACCTTC
few,TRBJ2-3,TRBV29-1,TRBD2,CSVAFQRGNTDTQYF,TGCAGCGTTGCTTTTCAGCGGGGAAACACAGATACGCAGTATTTT
many,TRBJ2-7,TRBV3-1,.,CASSETYRDNPQYF,TGTGCCAGCAGCGAAACTTACCGGGACAATCCTCAGTACTTC
many,TRBJ1-2,TRBV3-1,TRBD1,CASLGQDDGYTF,TGTGCCAGCCTCGGACAGGACGATGGCTACACCTTC
many,TRBJ2-7,TRBV7-9,.,CASSLAAIRDEQYF,TGTGCCAGCAGCTTAGCGGCGATCAGGGACGAGCAGTACTTC
.,TRBJ2-3,TRBV9,TRBD2,CASSVAGGQDTQYF,TGTGCCAGCAGCGTAGCGGGGGGGCAAGATACGCAGTATTTT